This entry features one T cell receptor (beta chain) sequence. Its antigen is currently unknown. The source of the sample is a study of T cell responses to AZD1222 COVID-19 vaccine. V lost 4 bases to trimming and J lost 0 bases; unmatched junction nucleotides: 5. This CDR3 has 15 residues. CDR1 SGHRS and CDR2 YFSETQ come from the germline V gene. Study-wide results and caveats: None of the repertoires were sampled until the peak T cell response had passed. Donors were largely white British and mainly female; clonal diversity was possibly underestimated. Seropositivity was recorded at baseline in only 6 or 7 AZD1222 recipients.

Sequenced by immunoSEQ multiplex PCR; TCRdb stores in-frame clones only, minus some. The sample records 70,000 to 95,000 clones, roughly 90% being singletons. The genes are TRBV5-1 and TRBJ2-7; 9 nucleotides line up with TRBD1. The clonotype was recovered from an adult who received the AZD1222 COVID-19 vaccine. This material consisted of peripheral blood, taken 28 days after the second AZD1222 dose. The CDR3: CASSIPTGGSYEQYF. CDR3 coding DNA: TGCGCCAGCAGCATTCCGACAGGGGGCTCCTACGAGCAGTACTTC.